The clone carrying this T cell receptor beta chain was observed at least ten times. TCRdb redid the calling of the reads with MiXCR, one entry per CDR3 protein. The sample consists of hundreds of thousands of distinct CDR3 sequences, 6.5% of them appearing once. V lost 4 bases, J lost 2 bases, and 8 bases lay in between. The CDR3 has 13 residues. Germline-derived CDR1 and CDR2 are SGHTA and FQGNSA. This sample was included in a study of T cell repertoires in cytomegalovirus infection. Source material: PBMCs. This rearrangement joins TRBV7-2 to TRBJ2-5, with D perhaps TRBD2 (6 bases). This clonotype was obtained from a human donor in good health (CMV status not recorded). Some clones in this sample may be carry-over from other donors' samples. The CDR3, as DNA: TGTGCCAGCAGCTATGGGACTCAAGAGACCCAGTACTTC. Protein sequence: CASSYGTQETQYF.